A single sample gave rise to the 7 T cell receptor beta chains below, sequenced in a study of shared clonotypes between healthy human individuals. Profiled with immunoSEQ multiplex PCR; TCRdb holds only in-frame clones, not every one. The sample has approximately 460,000 clones, 77% seen once. The sample was PBMCs. Receptors were obtained from a woman between 40 and 50 years old in good health. Some clones in this sample may be carry-over from other donors' samples.

This chain uses TRBV12-2 with TRBJ1-5; the table calls TRBD1, which could not be checked here. TRBV12-2 is listed as a pseudogene. CDR3 length equals 17 residues. The CDR3 reads CASRPSRIWDRGSFQHF. CDR3 DNA sequence: TGTGCAAGTCGCCCCAGCCGGATCTGGGACAGGGGATCGTTTCAGCATTTT.

This clone came up a few times. This probably arose from a read error, given a far larger clone one base away. This CDR3 is also generated by other DNA sequences in the sample. This chain uses TRBV11-2 with TRBJ2-5; 7 bases are shared with TRBD1. The CDR3 consists of 14 residues. After removal of 5 bases from V and 1 base from J, the junction contained 4 bases not matched to a gene. Germline loops: CDR1 SGHAT, CDR2 FQNNGV. The DNA of the CDR3 is TGTGCCAGCAGCCTGGGACAGATCCAAGAGACCCAGTACTTC. Its translation is CASSLGQIQETQYF.

About this clone itself: A far larger clone is off by one base, so a read error is likely. This chain links TRBV18 with TRBJ1-2; tentative D call: TRBD1 (6 bases). Deletions cut 4 bases from V and 4 bases from J, with 22 bases between. CDR1 and CDR2 (germline): KGHSH, LQKENI. This CDR3 comprises 17 residues. CDR3 sequence reads: CASSRTGPSQGCYGYTF. The CDR3 coding sequence is TGTGCCAGCTCACGAACAGGGCCCTCCCAGGGCTGCTATGGCTACACCTTC.

A few counts support this clone. This chain joins TRBV15 and TRBJ2-3; D is possibly TRBD1 or TRBD2 (5 bases each). V was pared by 1 base and J by 1 base, with 9 bases between. The CDR3 covers 15 residues. CDR1 is LNHNV, CDR2 YYDKDF, per germline (reference sequence). The CDR3, as DNA: TGTGCCACCAGCAGAGCTATGGGGGGCACAGATACGCAGTATTTT. The encoded protein is CATSRAMGGTDTQYF.

V is TRBV9 and J is TRBJ2-1; D is ambiguous. V was pared by 2 bases and J by 0 bases, with 6 bases between. The CDR3 consists of 14 residues. Germline loops: CDR1 SGDLS, CDR2 YYNGEE. The CDR3 is CASSVSTSYNEQFF. CDR3 sequence (DNA): TGTGCCAGCAGCGTCTCTACCTCCTACAATGAGCAGTTCTTC.

The gene calls are TRBV5-1 and TRBJ1-2; no clear D. Between the trimmed V and J ends, which lost 4 bases and 6 bases, there was a span of 22 bases. Germline V CDR1 and CDR2: SGHRS, YFSETQ. This CDR3 region has 16 residues. CDR3 nucleotides: TGCGCCAGCAGCCTAAACGCCGGGTCCCTGGGGAATGGCTACACCTTC. The encoded protein is CASSLNAGSLGNGYTF.

This chain joins TRBV7-3 and TRBJ2-5, with D uncertain. Germline-derived CDR1 and CDR2 are SGHTA and FQGTGA. The CDR3 runs to 13 residues. Deletions cut 5 bases from V and 7 bases from J, with 14 bases between. The CDR3 reads CASSPSTRTTQYF. CDR3 DNA: TGTGCCAGCAGCCCCTCAACTCGAACGACCCAGTACTTC.